This T cell receptor beta chain comes out of a study of blood T cell repertoires in COVID-19. Original analysis: Amplification of reference gene primers was used by the study to estimate nucleated cell counts. The method was immunoSEQ multiplex PCR; TCRdb's version includes in-frame clones alone and lacks a portion of them. V and J calls and clone size come straight from that table; D and trimming were deduced from the DNA. This sample has 130,000 to 150,000 clones, with around 86% found just once. Living in about two dozen US areas, the participants were between roughly 18 and 95 years of age. Grouping used clinical history reported by participants in a survey and questionnaire. Resolution of symptoms, clearance, or two negative PCRs was present in recovered Cohort 3 donors. Sequencing input: PBMCs or T cells enriched from blood (not recorded which). This TCR was sampled from a man aged 60-69 years who had recovered from COVID-19.

The CDR3 is CASGGGIYEQYF. The CDR3 DNA is TGTGCCAGCGGGGGGGGGATCTACGAGCAGTACTTC. This chain connects TRBV27 to TRBJ2-7, with 7 positions matching TRBD2. Per the germline V gene, CDR1 is MNHEY and CDR2 is SMNVEV (reference sequence). The ends lost 8 bases at V and 3 bases at J; junction bases unmatched: 4. The CDR3 runs to 12 residues.